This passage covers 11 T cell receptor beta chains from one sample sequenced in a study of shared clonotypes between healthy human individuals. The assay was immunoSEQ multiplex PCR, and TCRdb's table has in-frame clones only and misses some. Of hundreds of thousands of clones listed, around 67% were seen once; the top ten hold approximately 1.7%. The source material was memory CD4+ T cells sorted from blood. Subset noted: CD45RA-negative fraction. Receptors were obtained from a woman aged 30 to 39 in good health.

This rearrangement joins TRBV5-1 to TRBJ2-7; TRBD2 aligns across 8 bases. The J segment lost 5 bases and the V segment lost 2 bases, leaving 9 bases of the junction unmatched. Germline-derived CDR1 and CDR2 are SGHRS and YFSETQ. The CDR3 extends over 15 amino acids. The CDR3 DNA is TGCGCCAGCAGCTTATATAGCGGGAATCGCGACGAGCAGTACTTC. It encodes CASSLYSGNRDEQYF.

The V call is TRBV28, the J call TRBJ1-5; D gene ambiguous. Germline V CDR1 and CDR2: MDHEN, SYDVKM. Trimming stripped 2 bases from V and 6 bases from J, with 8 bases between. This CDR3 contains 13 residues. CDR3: CASSLMLGQPQHF. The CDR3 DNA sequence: TGTGCCAGCAGTTTAATGTTGGGTCAGCCCCAGCATTTT.

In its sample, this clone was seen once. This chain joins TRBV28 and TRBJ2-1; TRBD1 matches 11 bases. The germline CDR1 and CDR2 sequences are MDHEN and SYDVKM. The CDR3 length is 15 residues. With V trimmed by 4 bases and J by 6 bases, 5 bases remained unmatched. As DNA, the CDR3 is TGTGCCAGCAGTTCACCCGGGACAGGGGGCAATGAGCAGTTCTTC. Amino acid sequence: CASSSPGTGGNEQFF.

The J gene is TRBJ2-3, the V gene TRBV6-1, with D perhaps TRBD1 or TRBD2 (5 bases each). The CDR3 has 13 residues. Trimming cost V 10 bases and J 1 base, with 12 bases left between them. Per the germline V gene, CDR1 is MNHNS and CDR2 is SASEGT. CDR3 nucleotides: TGTGCCACTCAACGAGGGGGCACAGATACGCAGTATTTT. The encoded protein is CATQRGGTDTQYF.

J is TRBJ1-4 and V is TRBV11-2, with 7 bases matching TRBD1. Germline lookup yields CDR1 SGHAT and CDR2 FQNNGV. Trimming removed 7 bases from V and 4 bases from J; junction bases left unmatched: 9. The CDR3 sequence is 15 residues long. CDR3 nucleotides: TGTGCCAGCACCCCGTCAGGGGGATTTAATGAAAAACTGTTTTTT. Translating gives CASTPSGGFNEKLFF.

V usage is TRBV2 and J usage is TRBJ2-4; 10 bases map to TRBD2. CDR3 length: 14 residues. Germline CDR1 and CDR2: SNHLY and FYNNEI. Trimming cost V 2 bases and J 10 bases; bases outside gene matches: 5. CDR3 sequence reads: CASSELAGAGIQYF. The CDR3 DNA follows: TGTGCCAGCAGTGAACTAGCGGGAGCTGGTATTCAGTACTTC.

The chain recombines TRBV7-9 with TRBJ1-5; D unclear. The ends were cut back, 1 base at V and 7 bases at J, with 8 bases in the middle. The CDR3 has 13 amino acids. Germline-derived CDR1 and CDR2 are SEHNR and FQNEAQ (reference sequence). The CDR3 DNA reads TGTGCCAGCAGCTTAGTTGCAGAGCAGCCCCAGCATTTT. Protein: CASSLVAEQPQHF.

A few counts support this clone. The CDR3 is CASIDWTDTQYF. The CDR3, as DNA: TGTGCCAGTATCGATTGGACAGATACGCAGTATTTT. The chain carries TRBV19 and TRBJ2-3; D gene unclear. V lost 7 bases, J lost 3 bases, and 8 bases lay in between. CDR3 length: 12 residues. CDR1 is LNHDA, CDR2 SQIVND, per germline (reference sequence). Drawing the rest from reference TRBV19 and TRBJ2-3, the complete variable domain is DGGITQSPKYLFRKEGQNVTLSCEQNLNHDAMYWYRQDPGQGLRLIYYSQIVNDFQKGDIAEGYSVSREKKESFPLTVTSAQKNPTAFYLCASIDWTDTQYFGPGTRLTVL.

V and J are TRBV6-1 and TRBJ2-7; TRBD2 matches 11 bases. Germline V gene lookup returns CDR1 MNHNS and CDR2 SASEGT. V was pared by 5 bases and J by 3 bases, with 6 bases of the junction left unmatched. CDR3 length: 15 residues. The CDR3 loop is CASSLTSGGFYEQYF. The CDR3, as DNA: TGTGCCAGCAGTTTAACTAGCGGGGGTTTCTACGAGCAGTACTTC.

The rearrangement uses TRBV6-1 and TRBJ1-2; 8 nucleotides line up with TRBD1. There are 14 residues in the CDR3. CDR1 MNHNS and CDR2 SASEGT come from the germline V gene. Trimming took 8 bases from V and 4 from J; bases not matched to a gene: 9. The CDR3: CASFPGQETYGYTF. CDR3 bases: TGTGCCAGCTTCCCGGGACAGGAGACCTATGGCTACACCTTC.

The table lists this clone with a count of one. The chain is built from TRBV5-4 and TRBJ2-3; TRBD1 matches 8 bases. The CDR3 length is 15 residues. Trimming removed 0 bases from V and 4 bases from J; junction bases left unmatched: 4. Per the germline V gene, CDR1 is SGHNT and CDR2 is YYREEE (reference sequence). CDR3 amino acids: CASSLVQGEADTQYF. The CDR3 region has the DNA TGTGCCAGCAGCTTGGTACAGGGGGAGGCAGATACGCAGTATTTT.